The rows below give T cell receptor beta chains drawn from one sample of a study of OX40 agonist ivuxolimab in advanced cancers. Repertoires were generated with immunoSEQ multiplex PCR, while TCRdb's copy carries only in-frame clones and drops some. Here the sample spans over 85,000 clones, 90% to 95% being singletons. The source was CD4+ or CD8+ T cells sorted from blood, collected in a trial of the OX40 agonist ivuxolimab. The source of these receptors is an adult with an advanced solid tumor such as melanoma, head and neck, liver or kidney cancer. The CDR3 runs from the conserved cysteine through the conserved F or W. The D gene is left open where the match is weak. A row's size may be missing; if present it is once, few, many or a size class.

>TRBD1|NA|TRBJ1-5|TRBV6-6
TGTGCCAGCAGCGGACAGGGTTATTATCAGCCCCAGCATTTT
CASSGQGYYQPQHF
>TRBD1|NA|TRBJ1-4|TRBV6-8
TGTGCCAGCAGACTCGGACAGGCAGGACCCACAACTAATGAAAAACTGTTTTTT
CASRLGQAGPTTNEKLFF
>NA|NA|TRBJ2-4|TRBV6-6
TGTGCCAGCAGTCCCCGGGGGCTTCAGGGCATTCAGTACTTC
CASSPRGLQGIQYF
>NA|NA|TRBJ2-1|TRBV15
TGTGCCACCAGCAGAGTTTTGACCTCTTCGGAACAGGAGAACAATGAGCAGTTCTTC
CATSRVLTSSEQENNEQFF
>NA|NA|TRBJ2-1|TRBV6-5
TGTGCCAGCAGTTACTCCCCCCAGCGCAATGAGCAGTTCTTC
CASSYSPQRNEQFF
>NA|NA|TRBJ2-1|TRBV6-5
TGTGCCAGCAGTTATTCGGGGCGCGGTGATGAGCAGTTCTTC
CASSYSGRGDEQFF
>NA|NA|TRBJ2-3|TRBV10-3
TGTGCCATCAGTGGGCAACCAGACACAGATACGCAGTATTTT
CAISGQPDTDTQYF
>TRBD2|few|TRBJ2-7|TRBV19
TGTGCCAGTAGTACTCTAGCGGGCAGGCCGTACGAGCAGTACTTC
CASSTLAGRPYEQYF
>NA|NA|TRBJ2-7|TRBV7-2
TGTGCCAGCGCACTAGTGTCCTTGGGCTACGAGCAGTACTTC
CASALVSLGYEQYF
>TRBD2|NA|TRBJ2-3|TRBV5-5
TGTGCCAGCAGCCAGCGGGGCGGCGGGAGTCTAAACACAGATACGCAGTATTTT
CASSQRGGGSLNTDTQYF
>TRBD1|NA|TRBJ1-1|TRBV15
TGTGCCACCAGCAGAGCCCAGGGGGCGGGCACTGAAGCTTTCTTT
CATSRAQGAGTEAFF
>NA|once|TRBJ2-7|TRBV18
TGTGCCAGCTCACCAGAGCAATACGAGCAGTACTTC
CASSPEQYEQYF
>NA|NA|TRBJ2-3|TRBV7-2
TGTGCCAGCAGCTTCGGGCTAACAGATACGCAGTATTTT
CASSFGLTDTQYF
>NA|NA|TRBJ2-7|TRBV28
TGTGCCAGCAGTTTATTCCCGGGACCCTCCTACGAGCAGTACTTC
CASSLFPGPSYEQYF
>TRBD2|NA|TRBJ2-7|TRBV6-6
TGTGCCAGCTCCCAAGGACTAGCGGGGGGTGAGCAGTACTTC
CASSQGLAGGEQYF
>TRBD1|NA|TRBJ2-7|TRBV4-3
TGCGCCAGCAGCCAGTCTTCTAGGACAGGATTGTACGAGCAGTACTTC
CASSQSSRTGLYEQYF
>TRBD2|once|TRBJ2-5|TRBV15
TGTGCCACCAGCAGACTAAGGCTAGCGGGGAGCCCCCAGTACTTC
CATSRLRLAGSPQYF
>NA|once|TRBJ2-5|TRBV4-2
TGTGCCAGCAGCCAAGATCGCGCAGGGGTGGTGACCCAGTACTTC
CASSQDRAGVVTQYF
>NA|NA|TRBJ2-7|TRBV7-9
TGTGCCAGCGGGGTTTCCTACGAGCAGTACTTC
CASGVSYEQYF
>NA|NA|TRBJ2-1|TRBV5-1
TGCGCCAGTAGCTTGGGCACGGCCTACAATGAGCAGTTCTTC
CASSLGTAYNEQFF
>NA|NA|TRBJ1-2|TRBV4-2
TGTGCCAGCAGCCAAGATCTTGACTATGGCTACACCTTC
CASSQDLDYGYTF
>TRBD1|NA|TRBJ2-7|TRBV7-8
TGTGCCAGCAGCTTAGTAGGGACAGGGGGCTTAGACGAGCAGTACTTC
CASSLVGTGGLDEQYF
>NA|once|TRBJ1-1|TRBV30
TGTGCCTGGAGTGGGACCTATGGGGGTTTAAACACTGAAGCTTTCTTT
CAWSGTYGGLNTEAFF
>NA|NA|TRBJ1-4|TRBV6-1
TGTGCCAGCAGTGAAGAATCGGCAGTTACAAAACTGTTTTTT
CASSEESAVTKLFF
>TRBD2|NA|TRBJ2-5|TRBV2
TGTGCCAGCACCGGGACTAGCGGGAGGGCCGGAGAGACCCAGTACTTC
CASTGTSGRAGETQYF
>NA|NA|TRBJ2-4|TRBV6-4
TGTGCCAGCAGCCGAGACAGGCGCACGACCAAAAACATTCAGTACTTC
CASSRDRRTTKNIQYF
>TRBD1|few|TRBJ2-7|TRBV18
TGTGCCAGCTCCCCCAGGACAGGGACCTACGAGCAGTACTTC
CASSPRTGTYEQYF
>TRBD1|NA|TRBJ2-7|TRBV28
TGTGCCATCCGGGACAGAGCCTACGAGCAGTACTTC
CAIRDRAYEQYF
>NA|NA|TRBJ2-5|TRBV7-2
TGTGCCAGCAGTCAGTATAGTGGAAGTTCAGAGACCCAGTACTTC
CASSQYSGSSETQYF
>NA|NA|TRBJ2-1|TRBV18
TGTGCCAGCTCACCACAAAACCGGGGGGCTGAGCAGTTCTTC
CASSPQNRGAEQFF
>NA|NA|TRBJ1-1|TRBV30
TGTGCCTGGAGTCGGATGGACTCCCCAGGAACTGAAGCTTTCTTT
CAWSRMDSPGTEAFF
>NA|NA|TRBJ2-7|TRBV5-1
TGCGCCAGCAGCGCGGGACAGATTAGCTCCTACGAGCAGTACTTC
CASSAGQISSYEQYF
>NA|NA|TRBJ2-7|TRBV19
TGTGCCAGTAGTCTTGGACAAGGGAGAAAGACCTCCTACGAGCAGTACTTC
CASSLGQGRKTSYEQYF
>NA|NA|TRBJ2-3|TRBV5-1
TGCGCCAGCGGGGAGACAGATACGCAGTATTTT
CASGETDTQYF
>NA|NA|TRBJ1-1|TRBV1
TGCACCAGCAGCCAAGACTATCAGAACAGGGCAATTATGAACACTGAAGCTTTCTTT
CTSSQDYQNRAIMNTEAFF
>TRBD2|few|TRBJ2-7|TRBV4-1
TGCGCCAGCAGCCAAGTTATTAGCGGGAGTGGTGAGCAGTACTTC
CASSQVISGSGEQYF
>NA|NA|TRBJ2-1|TRBV12-1
TGTGCCAGCAGCCGACCTAGCGGCTGCACCTACAATGAGCAGTTCTTC
CASSRPSGCTYNEQFF
>TRBD2|NA|TRBJ2-3|TRBV5-1
TGCGCCAGCAGCAGCGGGAGCGGGTCCAACACAGATACGCAGTATTTT
CASSSGSGSNTDTQYF
>TRBD2|NA|TRBJ2-2|TRBV28
TGTGCCAGCAAACTCGCGGGGGAGGGCGTCGGGGAGCTGTTTTTT
CASKLAGEGVGELFF
>NA|NA|TRBJ2-4|TRBV10-1
TGCGCCAGCAGGGGGGACATTCAGTACTTC
CASRGDIQYF
>NA|NA|TRBJ1-2|TRBV4-3
TGCGCCAGCAGCCAACAAGATCCATTTGGCATTCCGGCGTATGGCTACACCTTC
CASSQQDPFGIPAYGYTF